This record concerns one T cell receptor (beta chain) sequence. These data belong to a study of T cells in women clearing cervical HPV infection. The protocol was immunoSEQ multiplex PCR, while the TCRdb copy is restricted to in-frame clones and leaves out a portion. Recorded here are approximately 40,000 clones; the top ten clones represent 6% to 9%. Sequencing used blood buffy coat. The source of this sequence is a woman aged 18-70 years with a cervical HPV16 infection that either progressed to CIN3+ or cleared (not recorded which).

CDR3 sequence reads: CSVHTGRNEKLFF. The covered CDR3 bases are TGCAGCGTCCACACAGGGCGTAATGAAAAA. This chain joins TRBV29-1 and TRBJ1-4, with D possibly being TRBD1 (6 bases). The read stops 3 residues short of the end of the CDR3; the missing end is completed from the germline J gene. V was shortened by 6 bases and J by 4 bases, with 12 bases between the two germline ends. Germline V lookup: CDR1 SQVTM, CDR2 ANQGSEA. The CDR3 loop spans 13 amino acids.